This passage covers 30 T cell receptor beta chains from one sample sequenced in a study of blood T cell repertoires in COVID-19. Assay used: immunoSEQ multiplex PCR; TCRdb lists only in-frame clones, some missing. The sample shows 150,000 to 200,000 clones, approximately 89% of them seen only once. Input material: PBMCs or T cells enriched from blood (not recorded which). All receptors come from a woman aged 40-49 years with acute COVID-19.

CDR3 residues: CATSSDGNNEQFF. CDR3 coding DNA: TGTGCCACCAGTTCTGACGGGAACAATGAGCAGTTCTTC. The V gene is TRBV24-1, the J gene TRBJ2-1, with D tentatively TRBD2 (5 bases). The CDR3 sequence is 13 residues long. Trimming removed 6 bases from V and 5 bases from J, with 10 bases in between. CDR1 KGHDR and CDR2 SFDVKD come from the germline V gene.

The chain links TRBV27 to TRBJ1-5; no reliable D call. Germline V gene data show CDR1 as MNHEY and CDR2 as SMNVEV (reference sequence). CDR3 length: 14 amino acids. Trimming took off 3 bases at V and 3 bases at J, with 9 bases between the two ends. The CDR3 reads CASSFRGPNQPQHF. For the CDR3, the DNA is TGTGCCAGCAGTTTCAGAGGGCCCAATCAGCCCCAGCATTTT.

This chain joins TRBV5-1 and TRBJ1-4; TRBD1 is a possible D gene (5 bases). CDR3 length: 14 amino acids. V lost 3 bases and J 6 bases, leaving 12 bases between the germline ends. Germline CDR1 is SGHRS and CDR2 is YFSETQ. The CDR3 region has the DNA TGCGCCAGCAGCTCGGGCAGGGCGGATGAAAAACTGTTTTTT. This gives the protein CASSSGRADEKLFF.

In nucleotides, the CDR3 is TGTGCCAGCGGGCGATCGGGAGGGCTATCCGGAAACACCATATATTTT. Translation: CASGRSGGLSGNTIYF. The chain joins TRBV9 to TRBJ1-3; D is ambiguous. The CDR3 totals 16 residues. Trimming shortened V by 7 bases and J by 4 bases, and 21 bases separated the two germline ends. Germline assignment: CDR1 SGDLS and CDR2 YYNGEE.

This clone showed up just a few times. DNA of the CDR3: TGTGCCATCAGTGGAGGACAGTACGAGCAGTACTTC. It yields the protein CAISGGQYEQYF. The chain employs TRBV10-3 and TRBJ2-7, with a tentative D call TRBD1 (6 bases). V shed 4 bases and J shed 4 bases, with 8 bases lying between them. From germline, CDR1 is ENHRY and CDR2 SYGVKD. CDR3 length equals 12 residues.

This clone has just a few counts. The chain couples TRBV29-1 to TRBJ2-7; 8 bases align to TRBD2. J was trimmed by 7 bases and V by 1 base; bases with no gene match: 3. The germline V gene encodes CDR1 SQVTM and CDR2 ANQGSEA. This CDR3 is built from 12 residues. CDR3 coding DNA: TGCAGCGTTGAAGGGCGGGGGGATGAGCAGTACTTC. Protein sequence: CSVEGRGDEQYF.

The chain recombines TRBV7-9 with TRBJ2-1; 7 nucleotides align to TRBD2. The J segment lost 8 bases and the V segment lost 5 bases, leaving 9 bases of the junction unmatched. The germline CDR1 and CDR2 sequences are SEHNR and FQNEAQ (reference sequence). CDR3 length: 14 amino acids. The CDR3 loop reads CASSLSGIRDEQFF. The CDR3 nucleotides are TGTGCCAGCAGCCTCAGCGGGATTCGGGATGAGCAGTTCTTC.

The chain employs TRBV7-9 and TRBJ2-3; no definite D call. V shed 5 bases and J shed 0 bases, with 6 bases lying between them. There are 13 residues in the CDR3. The germline V gene encodes CDR1 SEHNR and CDR2 FQNEAQ (reference sequence). CDR3 nucleotide sequence: TGTGCCAGCAGCGCGACTAGCACAGATACGCAGTATTTT. This translates into CASSATSTDTQYF.

The chain employs TRBV5-1 and TRBJ2-4; D not resolved. This CDR3 spans 16 amino acids. V shed 3 bases and J shed 0 bases, with 13 bases lying between them. CDR1 SGHRS and CDR2 YFSETQ come from the germline V gene. CDR3 residues: CASSSGGSVAKNIQYF. The CDR3 nucleotides read TGCGCCAGCAGCTCGGGTGGCAGTGTAGCCAAAAACATTCAGTACTTC.

The rearrangement links TRBV28 to TRBJ1-1, with D perhaps TRBD1 (5 bases). The V end was cut by 4 bases, the J end by 1 base, with 22 bases between. This CDR3 has 18 residues. Germline-derived CDR1 and CDR2 are MDHEN and SYDVKM. The CDR3 DNA follows: TGTGCCAGCAGTTCTCCCGCTCGAAGGGGCTGGGAGAACACTGAAGCTTTCTTT. This translates into CASSSPARRGWENTEAFF.

The chain joins TRBV5-1 to TRBJ2-5, with 13 bases matching TRBD2. In germline, CDR1 is SGHRS, CDR2 YFSETQ. This CDR3 has 16 residues. The J segment lost 7 bases and the V segment lost 4 bases, leaving 10 bases of the junction unmatched. The CDR3 sequence is CASSRTLAGGPGTQYF. The CDR3 coding sequence is TGCGCCAGCAGCCGAACACTAGCGGGAGGGCCCGGGACCCAGTACTTC.

This chain uses TRBV27 with TRBJ1-1; 8 bases are a match to TRBD1. Germline loops: CDR1 MNHEY, CDR2 SMNVEV (reference sequence). This CDR3 region has 17 residues. V trimming: 4 bases; J trimming: 0 bases; junction bases outside the gene matches: 10. This CDR3 is CASSSFPRTGLNTEAFF. Written as DNA, the CDR3 is TGTGCCAGCAGTTCCTTCCCAAGGACAGGGTTGAACACTGAAGCTTTCTTT.

V is TRBV7-9 and J is TRBJ1-2, with 7 bases aligning to TRBD1. Germline loops: CDR1 SEHNR, CDR2 FQNEAQ (reference sequence). The CDR3 extends over 15 amino acids. The junction had 10 bases not matched to a gene; V was cut back by 5 bases and J by 4 bases. CDR3 DNA: TGTGCCAGCAGCCCCCGGACAGGTCCTTTCTATGGCTACACCTTC. As protein: CASSPRTGPFYGYTF.

The gene calls are TRBV28 and TRBJ2-3; a possible D gene is TRBD2 (5 bases). V was clipped by 5 bases and J by 4 bases, with 13 bases between them. The germline V gene encodes CDR1 MDHEN and CDR2 SYDVKM. This CDR3 contains 14 residues. The CDR3: CASSQPRGADTQYF. CDR3 sequence (DNA): TGTGCCAGCAGTCAACCCCGGGGTGCAGATACGCAGTATTTT.

CDR3 protein: CASSLGTGLNQPQHF. CDR3 DNA sequence: TGTGCCAGCAGCTTAGGAACAGGGTTAAATCAGCCCCAGCATTTT. V usage is TRBV11-2 and J usage is TRBJ1-5; tentative D call: TRBD1 (6 bases). Trimming stripped 1 base from V and 4 bases from J, with 11 bases between. This CDR3 has 15 amino acids. Looked up from germline, CDR1 is SGHAT and CDR2 is FQNNGV. The variable domain in full, completed from reference TRBV11-2 and TRBJ1-5, reads EAGVAQSPRYKIIEKRQSVAFWCNPISGHATLYWYQQILGQGPKLLIQFQNNGVVDDSQLPKDRFSAERLKGVDSTLKIQPAKLEDSAVYLCASSLGTGLNQPQHFGDGTRLSIL.

The table lists this clone with a count of one. The J gene is TRBJ2-3, the V gene TRBV3-1 (or the pseudogene TRBV3-2); 7 bases match TRBD2. J was trimmed by 2 bases and V by 1 base; bases with no gene match: 3. CDR3 length: 15 amino acids. The germline V gene encodes CDR1 LGHDT and CDR2 YNNKEL (reference sequence). The CDR3 DNA reads as TGTGCCAGCAGCCAAGCCAGCGGGGTCACAGATACGCAGTATTTT. Its translation is CASSQASGVTDTQYF.

The CDR3: CASSQGGDGYTF. The DNA of the CDR3 is TGCGCCAGCAGCCAAGGAGGAGACGGCTACACCTTC. This sequence joins TRBV4-1 and TRBJ1-2; D is ambiguous. CDR3 length equals 12 residues. CDR1 MGHRA and CDR2 YSYEKL come from the germline V gene. Trimming removed 1 base from V and 8 bases from J, with 8 bases in between.

The rearrangement links TRBV5-1 to TRBJ2-7, with TRBD2 matching 8 bases. CDR1 is SGHRS and CDR2 is YFSETQ in the germline V gene. The CDR3 consists of 14 residues. V shed 4 bases, J shed 3 bases, and the junction held 6 bases outside the gene matches. The CDR3 DNA reads as TGCGCCAGCAGCCCGGGACTAGAAGTCTACGAGCAGTACTTC. Translated: CASSPGLEVYEQYF.

The chain is built from TRBV2 and TRBJ2-2; 8 bases align to TRBD2. The length of the CDR3 is 16 residues. CDR1 is SNHLY, CDR2 FYNNEI, per germline. After removal of 6 bases from V and 5 bases from J, the junction contained 11 bases not matched to a gene. CDR3 DNA: TGTGCCAGCAGCCCCTTAGCGGGAAGGGGGACCGGGGAGCTGTTTTTT. This gives the protein CASSPLAGRGTGELFF.

The genes are TRBV18 and TRBJ1-4, with no clear D. The CDR3 is 15 residues long. V was pared by 0 bases and J by 4 bases, with 9 bases between. The V gene's germline CDR1 is KGHSH and CDR2 LQKENI. CDR3 nucleotides: TGTGCCAGCTCACCACCGTCCTTAAATAATGAAAAACTGTTTTTT. It specifies CASSPPSLNNEKLFF.

The V call is TRBV6-2 or TRBV6-3, the J call TRBJ2-7; D not resolved. The V gene lost 4 bases and the J gene lost 3 bases, with 7 bases spanning the gap. This CDR3 region has 12 residues. Germline CDR1 reads MNHEY; CDR2 reads SVGEGT. CDR3 region: CASSFPSYEQYF. CDR3 DNA sequence: TGTGCCAGCAGTTTTCCTAGCTACGAGCAGTACTTC.

The V gene is TRBV29-1, the J gene TRBJ2-7; TRBD2 is a possible D gene (7 bases). The V gene's germline CDR1 is SQVTM and CDR2 ANQGSEA. V was clipped by 4 bases and J by 6 bases, with 10 bases between them. This CDR3 comprises 11 residues. CDR3 loop: CSVVGGVEQYF. As DNA, the CDR3 is TGCAGCGTTGTAGGGGGGGTCGAGCAGTACTTC.

The CDR3 region is CASSILAEDNEQFF. The CDR3 region has the DNA TGTGCCAGTAGTATACTAGCGGAGGACAATGAGCAGTTCTTC. The rearrangement joins TRBV19 to TRBJ2-1; 7 bases agree with TRBD2. The CDR3 covers 14 residues. Germline-derived CDR1 and CDR2 are LNHDA and SQIVND (reference sequence). V shed 2 bases and J 5 bases; nucleotides not matched to a gene: 3.

This clone was seen a handful of times. The chain links TRBV6-1 to TRBJ1-3; 8 bases align to TRBD1. CDR3 length equals 17 residues. V trimming: 2 bases; J trimming: 3 bases; junction bases outside the gene matches: 9. Germline assignment: CDR1 MNHNS and CDR2 SASEGT. In DNA, the CDR3 is TGTGCCAGCAGTGAACCCCCGGGCAGGGGGCTTGGAAACACCATATATTTT. Translated, it gives CASSEPPGRGLGNTIYF.

The chain uses TRBV6-1 and TRBJ1-2, with 9 nucleotides matching TRBD1. The CDR3 loop spans 18 amino acids. The germline gives CDR1 MNHNS, CDR2 SASEGT. Trimming cost V 4 bases and J 4 bases; bases outside gene matches: 16. CDR3 loop: CASSALAGQGGFSYGYTF. DNA for the CDR3: TGTGCCAGCAGTGCACTAGCGGGACAGGGTGGTTTTAGCTATGGCTACACCTTC.

The chain couples TRBV6-5 to TRBJ2-2; TRBD1 matches 7 bases. The J segment lost 4 bases and the V segment lost 6 bases, leaving 8 bases of the junction unmatched. Germline CDR1 and CDR2: MNHEY and SVGAGI. The CDR3 runs 15 residues. CDR3 residues: CASSRGSQSTGELFF. The CDR3 DNA reads TGTGCCAGCAGCAGGGGGTCGCAATCCACCGGGGAGCTGTTTTTT.

The rearrangement joins TRBV7-3 to TRBJ1-5, with unresolved D. Between the trimmed V and J ends, which lost 0 bases and 0 bases, there was a span of 6 bases. CDR3 length equals 15 residues. CDR1 SGHTA and CDR2 FQGTGA come from the germline V gene. In DNA, the CDR3 is TGTGCCAGCAGCTTAACAGCTTATAGCAATCAGCCCCAGCATTTT. Amino acid sequence: CASSLTAYSNQPQHF.

V usage is TRBV6-5 and J usage is TRBJ1-5; no definite D call. Germline assignment: CDR1 MNHEY and CDR2 SVGAGI. The CDR3 contains 13 residues. The V end was cut by 8 bases, the J end by 8 bases, with 16 bases between. CDR3 residues: CASGRRAKEPQHF. The CDR3 nucleotides are TGTGCCAGCGGAAGGCGGGCCAAAGAGCCCCAGCATTTT.

The V and J genes are TRBV12-5 and TRBJ2-5, with 14 nucleotides matching TRBD2. The germline CDR1 and CDR2 sequences are LGHNT and FRNRAP. The CDR3 runs to 15 residues. After removal of 5 bases from V and 5 bases from J, the junction contained 4 bases not matched to a gene. CDR3 residues: CASGRGLAGAETQYF. The DNA of the CDR3 is TGTGCTAGTGGTCGGGGACTAGCGGGAGCGGAGACCCAGTACTTC.

This clone was observed a single time. The rearrangement joins TRBV9 to TRBJ2-3; 7 nucleotides agree with TRBD2. Germline CDR1 reads SGDLS; CDR2 reads YYNGEE. Trimming at V came to 0 bases and at J to 0 bases, leaving 7 bases not matched to a gene. This CDR3 is built from 17 residues. CDR3 amino acids: CASSVGPGRGSTDTQYF. The DNA of the CDR3 is TGTGCCAGCAGCGTAGGTCCAGGGCGGGGGAGCACAGATACGCAGTATTTT.